The 25 T cell receptor beta chains listed next were all sequenced from one sample in a study of cytomegalovirus exposure and HLA in healthy donors listed by TCRdb under 2017. Library preparation used the immunoSEQ multiplex PCR assay. For the multiplex PCR, a mixture combining 60 forward primers for TCR Vbeta segments and 13 reverse primers for TCR Jbeta segments was used. In TCRdb, the immuneACCESS table is reduced to in-frame sequences with V and J assigned. These tables do not hold every clone; where another copy was compared, an unresolved V gene accounts for under half, and the others remain unexplained. Counted in this sample were about 160,000 clones; 77% of them appeared once. Together, the top ten hold 3.7% of the sample. The material sequenced was PBMCs. These receptors all stem from a man younger than 40 in good health and CMV-seropositive.

This clone was recorded a few times. The V and J genes are TRBV9 and TRBJ2-7, with 7 bases identical to TRBD2. V lost 4 bases and J lost 5; bases outside the gene matches: 9. The CDR3 covers 14 residues. Per germline, CDR1 SGDLS and CDR2 YYNGEE. DNA of the CDR3: TGTGCCAGCAGCCCCACGGGGGGATCCGACGAGCAGTACTTC. Encoded protein: CASSPTGGSDEQYF.

The V and J genes are TRBV2 and TRBJ1-5; 7 bases are shared with TRBD1. The CDR3 runs to 16 residues. V lost 5 bases and J lost 7; bases outside the gene matches: 14. CDR1 is SNHLY, CDR2 FYNNEI, per germline. CDR3 DNA: TGTGCCAGCAGTATTACGACAGGGTCGGACAGCCAGCCCCAGCATTTT. Amino acids: CASSITTGSDSQPQHF.

The CDR3 DNA is TGTGCCAGCAGACCTGGGGAGGGTCCCTACGAGCAGTACTTC. Translated: CASRPGEGPYEQYF. This chain uses TRBV27 with TRBJ2-7, with TRBD2 matching over 7 bases. The germline V gene encodes CDR1 MNHEY and CDR2 SMNVEV (reference sequence). The CDR3 is 14 amino acids. Trimming took 6 bases from V and 2 from J; bases not matched to a gene: 7.

The V and J genes are TRBV2 and TRBJ2-3, with 12 positions matching TRBD2. Germline V lookup: CDR1 SNHLY, CDR2 FYNNEI. The CDR3 runs to 15 residues. V dropped 2 bases and J dropped 3; count of bases not matched to a gene: 0. In DNA, the CDR3 is TGTGCCAGCAGTGAAACTAGCGGGGGGACAGATACGCAGTATTTT. Translation: CASSETSGGTDTQYF. The full variable domain, completed using reference TRBV2 and TRBJ2-3, is EPEVTQTPSHQVTQMGQEVILRCVPISNHLYFYWYRQILGQKVEFLVSFYNNEISEKSEIFDDQFSVERPDGSNFTLKIRSTKLEDSAMYFCASSETSGGTDTQYFGPGTRLTVL.

In regard to this clone: The conserved phenylalanine or tryptophan normally closing the CDR3 is absent here, so this likely arose from a read error. V and J are TRBV5-1 and TRBJ1-1; D gene uncertain. Deletions cut 6 bases from V and 1 base from J, with 10 bases between. Germline CDR1 reads SGHRS; CDR2 reads YFSETQ. The CDR3 is 13 residues long. The CDR3: CASTPRENTEAFS. CDR3 bases: TGCGCCAGCACCCCTAGGGAGAACACTGAAGCTTTCTCT.

The chain has TRBV6-1 and TRBJ2-2; 13 positions agree with TRBD2. The germline CDR1 and CDR2 sequences are MNHNS and SASEGT. Trimming removed 5 bases from V and 4 bases from J; junction bases left unmatched: 4. This CDR3 comprises 16 residues. Here the CDR3 reads CASSQGLAGVTGELFF. For the CDR3, the DNA is TGTGCCAGCAGTCAAGGACTAGCGGGGGTCACCGGGGAGCTGTTTTTT.

The rearrangement links TRBV2 to TRBJ2-7; TRBD2 agrees at 9 bases. Germline-derived CDR1 and CDR2 are SNHLY and FYNNEI. The trim removed 6 bases at V and 4 bases at J, leaving 4 bases unmatched. The length of the CDR3 is 13 residues. For the CDR3, the DNA is TGTGCCAGCAGAATTAGCGGGAGATACGAGCAGTACTTC. Translated: CASRISGRYEQYF.

This clone has just one count. The rearrangement links TRBV7-6 to TRBJ1-1, with a weak D call TRBD1 (5 bases). CDR1 and CDR2 (germline): SGHVS, FNYEAQ. The length of the CDR3 is 13 residues. V lost 1 base to trimming and J lost 5 bases, with 8 bases between them. The CDR3 region has the DNA TGTGCCAGCAGCTTAGGGGGCGCGACTGAAGCTTTCTTT. It translates to CASSLGGATEAFF.

CDR3 protein: CASSFWDSSLYGYTF. The CDR3 bases are TGTGCCAGCAGTTTCTGGGACAGTTCACTCTATGGCTACACCTTC. The gene calls are TRBV27 and TRBJ1-2, with 7 bases lining up with TRBD1. The CDR3 has 15 residues. Losses at the gene ends were 3 bases for V and 4 bases for J; bases not matched to a gene: 8. CDR1 and CDR2 (germline): MNHEY, SMNVEV (reference sequence).

The V call is TRBV5-4, the J call TRBJ2-4, with 9 bases that match TRBD1. The CDR3 runs to 14 residues. Losses at the gene ends were 0 bases for V and 5 bases for J; bases not matched to a gene: 0. The germline V gene encodes CDR1 SGHNT and CDR2 YYREEE (reference sequence). CDR3 DNA: TGTGCCAGCAGCTTGGGACAGGGGGAAAACATTCAGTACTTC. This sequence encodes CASSLGQGENIQYF.

The genes are TRBV2 and TRBJ1-6; D remains ambiguous. From germline, CDR1 is SNHLY and CDR2 FYNNEI. The CDR3 extends over 13 amino acids. V dropped 2 bases and J dropped 7 bases, with 6 bases sitting between them. In nucleotides, the CDR3 is TGTGCCAGCAGTGAATACGGGAATTCACCCCTCCACTTT. It translates to CASSEYGNSPLHF.

The V and J genes are TRBV27 and TRBJ2-1; D uncertain. The CDR3 sequence is 13 residues long. V was pared by 0 bases and J by 8 bases, with 8 bases between. In germline, CDR1 is MNHEY, CDR2 SMNVEV (reference sequence). The CDR3 nucleotides read TGTGCCAGCAGTTTATCGAGGTGGGATGAGCAGTTCTTC. Encoded protein: CASSLSRWDEQFF.

The gene calls are TRBV29-1 and TRBJ1-4, with TRBD1 matching over 11 bases. This CDR3 region has 19 residues. Germline V gene data show CDR1 as SQVTM and CDR2 as ANQGSEA. Trimming at V came to 0 bases and at J to 1 base, leaving 10 bases not matched to a gene. The CDR3 nucleotides are TGCAGCGTTGAAGATCTTTACGGACAGGGGGCTGGAACTAATGAAAAACTGTTTTTT. Translated: CSVEDLYGQGAGTNEKLFF.

This clone was recorded only once. This chain links TRBV5-1 with TRBJ2-5; 8 bases match TRBD2. V lost 4 bases and J lost 5; bases outside the gene matches: 10. The CDR3 length is 15 residues. Germline-derived CDR1 and CDR2 are SGHRS and YFSETQ. The CDR3 sequence is CASSLTSGGGETQYF. DNA for the CDR3: TGCGCCAGCAGCCTCACTAGCGGCGGGGGGGAGACCCAGTACTTC.

V usage is TRBV30 and J usage is TRBJ1-5; D call uncertain. The CDR3 has 13 amino acids. V was trimmed by 1 base and J by 0 bases, leaving 4 bases between them. Per the germline V gene, CDR1 is GTSNPN and CDR2 is SVGIG (reference sequence). CDR3 protein: CAWSAYSNQPQHF. The DNA for the CDR3 is TGTGCCTGGAGTGCTTATAGCAATCAGCCCCAGCATTTT.

The chain recombines TRBV7-6 with TRBJ2-1; 13 positions match TRBD2. This CDR3 contains 14 residues. V lost 2 bases and J lost 9; bases outside the gene matches: 1. The germline V gene encodes CDR1 SGHVS and CDR2 FNYEAQ. The chain's CDR3 is CASSLTSGGAEQFF. The CDR3 DNA reads as TGTGCCAGCAGCTTAACTAGCGGGGGGGCTGAGCAGTTCTTC.

This clone has only a few counts. J is TRBJ2-3 and V is TRBV6-1, with 13 bases aligning to TRBD2. Germline lookup yields CDR1 MNHNS and CDR2 SASEGT. Trimming at V came to 4 bases and at J to 5 bases, leaving 3 bases not matched to a gene. The CDR3 has 15 amino acids. The CDR3 DNA reads TGTGCCAGCAGTGCATGGACTAGCGGGGGAGATACGCAGTATTTT. Translating it yields CASSAWTSGGDTQYF.

The sample holds a few counts of this clone. The chain has TRBV18 and TRBJ1-5, with TRBD1 as a possible D gene (6 bases). The V and J ends lost 4 bases and 0 bases respectively, with 10 bases between them. The CDR3 extends over 15 amino acids. Per germline, CDR1 KGHSH and CDR2 LQKENI. CDR3 sequence reads: CASSLGQNSNQPQHF. As DNA, the CDR3 is TGTGCCAGCTCACTCGGACAGAATAGCAATCAGCCCCAGCATTTT.

The rearrangement uses TRBV28 and TRBJ1-6, with TRBD1 matching over 11 bases. CDR3 length: 15 residues. The J segment lost 9 bases and the V segment lost 6 bases, leaving 7 bases of the junction unmatched. Germline V gene sequence: CDR1 MDHEN, CDR2 SYDVKM. The CDR3 region has the DNA TGTGCCAGCAGCCACCGGACAGGGGGCAGTTCACCCCTCCACTTT. This codes for CASSHRTGGSSPLHF.

The J gene is TRBJ2-3, the V gene TRBV11-3; TRBD2 agrees at 9 bases. This CDR3 has 17 amino acids. The V segment lost 5 bases and the J segment 4 bases; nucleotides outside the gene matches: 13. Germline V gene lookup returns CDR1 SGHNT and CDR2 YENEEA. In DNA form, the CDR3 reads TGTGCCAGCAGCCAAGGACTAGCGCCCATGACAGCAGATACGCAGTATTTT. It codes for CASSQGLAPMTADTQYF.

The chain links TRBV19 to TRBJ2-7; unclear D gene. CDR1 is LNHDA, CDR2 SQIVND, per germline (reference sequence). This CDR3 contains 12 residues. V was clipped by 3 bases and J by 7 bases, with 10 bases between them. DNA of the CDR3: TGTGCCAGTAGTATTCGAGTTTCAGAGCAGTACTTC. This gives the protein CASSIRVSEQYF.

This chain links TRBV20-1 with TRBJ1-6; D not certain. Germline V gene data show CDR1 as DFQATT and CDR2 as SNEGSKA (reference sequence). CDR3 size: 11 residues. V lost 5 bases, J lost 4 bases, and 3 bases lay in between. CDR3 region: CSAPYNSPLHF. The DNA of the CDR3 is TGCAGTGCTCCGTATAATTCACCCCTCCACTTT.

V usage is TRBV5-4 and J usage is TRBJ1-1; 7 bases align to TRBD1. The V and J ends lost 3 bases and 3 bases, in that order; junction bases with no gene match: 5. The CDR3 consists of 14 residues. The germline gives CDR1 SGHNT, CDR2 YYREEE (reference sequence). CDR3 coding DNA: TGTGCCAGCAGCTGGACAGGTCATGACACTGAAGCTTTCTTT. The encoded protein is CASSWTGHDTEAFF. The entire variable domain, with the rest obtained from reference TRBV5-4 and TRBJ1-1, is as follows: ETGVTQSPTHLIKTRGQQVTLRCSSQSGHNTVSWYQQALGQGPQFIFQYYREEENGRGNFPPRFSGLQFPNYSSELNVNALELDDSALYLCASSWTGHDTEAFFGQGTRLTVV.

The V call is TRBV28, the J call TRBJ1-5, with D maybe TRBD1 (6 bases). The CDR3 has 15 amino acids. Trimming took off 3 bases at V and 5 bases at J, with 14 bases between the two ends. The germline V gene encodes CDR1 MDHEN and CDR2 SYDVKM. The CDR3 here is CASSFLGGGHQPQHF. The CDR3 nucleotides read TGTGCCAGCAGTTTCTTGGGAGGGGGGCATCAGCCCCAGCATTTT.

The J gene is TRBJ2-7, the V gene TRBV5-6, with 8 bases lining up with TRBD2. The germline CDR1 and CDR2 sequences are SGHDT and YYEEEE. Trimming cost V 0 bases and J 3 bases; bases outside gene matches: 5. This CDR3 has 15 residues. CDR3 region: CASSLVASGFYEQYF. The CDR3 bases are TGTGCCAGCAGCTTGGTGGCTAGCGGGTTCTACGAGCAGTACTTC.